The 3 T cell receptor beta chains in this list originate from one sample, sequenced in a study of T cell responses to AZD1222 COVID-19 vaccine (dated by TCRdb to the early 2020s). The sample's time point label, in plain terms: baseline before first vaccination. Library prep was done by the immunoSEQ multiplex PCR assay. What TCRdb holds here is the immuneACCESS table cut down to in-frame rearrangements. Part of the clones is not present; checked against another copy, under half of the missing clones reflect an unresolved V gene, and the others are unexplained. The sample yields 60,000 to 80,000 clones; about 85% were counted once. Clones ranked in the top ten supply around 20% of the sample. The material was peripheral blood, obtained on day 0 of AZD1222 vaccination. These receptors were taken from an adult in good health.

This clone was detected a few times. The chain carries TRBV7-8 and TRBJ2-1; 12 bases fit TRBD2. The trim removed 0 bases at V and 1 base at J, leaving 7 bases unmatched. Germline V gene lookup returns CDR1 SGHVS and CDR2 FQNEAQ. The CDR3 has 19 amino acids. CDR3 residues: CASSLAVGLAGLSYNEQFF. The CDR3 nucleotides read TGTGCCAGCAGCTTAGCGGTAGGACTAGCGGGGCTATCCTACAATGAGCAGTTCTTC.

Judged by abundance, this clone is medium-sized. The chain is built from TRBV5-1 and TRBJ2-7; unclear D gene. Trimming took 5 bases from V and 3 from J, leaving 12 bases between them. CDR1 is SGHRS and CDR2 is YFSETQ in the germline V gene. The CDR3 runs to 13 residues. CDR3 amino acids: CASSPVGSYEQYF. In nucleotides, the CDR3 is TGCGCCAGCAGTCCGGTGGGCAGCTACGAGCAGTACTTC.

This chain uses TRBV3-1 (or the pseudogene TRBV3-2) with TRBJ2-2; 10 positions agree with TRBD1. V lost 4 bases and J lost 7; bases outside the gene matches: 6. This CDR3 has 15 amino acids. Germline V gene sequence: CDR1 LGHDT, CDR2 YNNKEL (reference sequence). As DNA, the CDR3 is TGTGCCAGCAGCCGGGACAGGGGTGGAATCGGGGAGCTGTTTTTT. Residues: CASSRDRGGIGELFF.